Listed here are 8 T cell receptor beta chains from one sample, sequenced in a study of CD8+CD57+ T cells in acquired aplastic anemia. Genomic DNA acted as the template from which TCR beta VDJ combination and CDR3 sequence profiling were carried out. TCRdb processed the reads anew with MiXCR; each CDR3 protein has one entry. Of 200,000 or so distinct CDR3 sequences in the sample, roughly 53% are singletons; the top ten hold about 20%. Individuals selected for sequencing had exhibited CD8+CD57+ cell expansion on flow cytometry. The sample was sorted CD4+, CD8+, or CD8+CD57+ T cells (not recorded which) from PBMCs. The receptors were sampled from a human donor with aplastic anemia.

Ten or more counts support this clonotype. The J gene is TRBJ2-7, the V gene TRBV6-5; 8 nucleotides agree with TRBD1. Germline CDR1 is MNHEY and CDR2 is SVGAGI. The trim removed 2 bases at V and 2 bases at J, leaving 2 bases unmatched. The CDR3 is 14 residues long. The CDR3 nucleotides are TGTGCCAGCAGTTACCGCAGGGGGCCCTACGAGCAGTACTTC. Translation gives CASSYRRGPYEQYF.

V and J are TRBV11-2 and TRBJ2-7; 10 positions agree with TRBD2. J was trimmed by 2 bases and V by 1 base; bases with no gene match: 2. This CDR3 is built from 15 residues. CDR1 SGHAT and CDR2 FQNNGV come from the germline V gene. This CDR3 is CASSLGTSGTYEQYV. The CDR3 DNA reads as TGTGCCAGCAGCTTAGGGACTAGCGGTACCTACGAGCAGTACGTC.

The chain recombines TRBV7-2 with TRBJ2-5, with no clear D. The CDR3 extends over 13 amino acids. Germline V gene data show CDR1 as SGHTA and CDR2 as FQGNSA. Trimming removed 2 bases from V and 5 bases from J, with 9 bases in between. CDR3 DNA sequence: TGTGCCAGCAGCTTACTCAAGGAGGAGACCCAGTACTTC. Residues: CASSLLKEETQYF.

This sequence joins TRBV29-1 and TRBJ2-3, with 7 bases fitting TRBD2. The CDR3 totals 14 residues. Germline CDR1 and CDR2: SQVTM and ANQGSEA. The ends lost 3 bases at V and 0 bases at J; junction bases unmatched: 3. The DNA of the CDR3 is TGCAGCGTTGAGGCTAGCGGTAGCACAGATACGCAGTATTTT. It specifies CSVEASGSTDTQYF.

This clonotype was seen at least ten times. The rearrangement joins TRBV9 to TRBJ1-6; a weak D match, TRBD1 (5 bases). The V gene's germline CDR1 is SGDLS and CDR2 YYNGEE. The CDR3 runs 14 residues. V lost 4 bases to trimming and J lost 8 bases, with 13 bases between them. CDR3 residues: CASSRGDPDSPLHF. The CDR3 coding sequence is TGTGCCAGCAGCCGGGGGGATCCGGATTCACCCCTCCACTTT.

This clonotype was seen many times. The chain joins TRBV19 to TRBJ1-2, with TRBD1 matching 7 bases. CDR3 length: 15 amino acids. Trimming at V came to 8 bases and at J to 6 bases, leaving 15 bases not matched to a gene. Germline lookup yields CDR1 LNHDA and CDR2 SQIVND (reference sequence). CDR3 coding DNA: TGTGCCAGTTGCTTTCAGGGGGTAAAGGTCAATGGCTACACCTTC. Its protein is CASCFQGVKVNGYTF.

This clonotype was counted a few times. This chain connects TRBV3-1 to TRBJ1-1, with TRBD1 matching 12 bases. The V and J ends lost 4 bases and 5 bases, in that order; junction bases with no gene match: 5. The germline CDR1 and CDR2 sequences are LGHDT and YNNKEL (reference sequence). The CDR3 has 15 residues. The CDR3 loop is CASSLGTGGLTEAFF. CDR3 in DNA: TGTGCCAGCAGCCTGGGGACAGGGGGCTTGACTGAAGCTTTCTTT.

The rearrangement joins TRBV18 to TRBJ2-7, with 7 bases matching TRBD1. Germline V gives CDR1 KGHSH, CDR2 LQKENI. The CDR3 length is 13 residues. V lost 4 bases, J lost 6 bases, and 6 bases stayed unmatched. CDR3 coding DNA: TGTGCCAGCTCACTCGAGACAGGGACCGAGCAGTACTTC. Protein sequence: CASSLETGTEQYF.